Listed below are T cell receptor beta chains from one sample, sequenced in a study of blood T cell repertoires in COVID-19. The protocol was immunoSEQ multiplex PCR, while the TCRdb copy is restricted to in-frame clones and leaves out a portion. This table holds more than 85,000 clones, 60% to 80% found once. The sequenced material came from peripheral blood. Every receptor here comes from a man aged 55 to 70 with active or convalescent COVID-19. Both conserved end residues are part of each CDR3. Each record gives: V gene, J gene, D gene, clone size, CDR3 protein, CDR3 DNA. A D gene is named only where the DNA matches it firmly. Expanded clones are given a class, and other clones once, few, many or no size at all.

>TRBV3-1/TRBV3-2|TRBJ2-2|.|.
CASSPLIPTGELFF
TGTGCCAGCAGCCCACTTATACCCACCGGGGAGCTGTTTTTT
>TRBV5-4|TRBJ2-5|.|once
CASSLGGTLRETQYF
TGTGCCAGCAGCTTGGGCGGGACGCTGAGGGAGACCCAGTACTTC
>TRBV13|TRBJ2-5|.|.
CASSLGRWETQYF
TGTGCCAGCAGCTTAGGCAGGTGGGAGACCCAGTACTTC
>TRBV27|TRBJ2-1|.|.
CASRMGEAYNEQFF
TGTGCCAGCAGAATGGGGGAGGCCTACAATGAGCAGTTCTTC
>TRBV30|TRBJ1-6|.|.
CAWTRVRSPLHF
TGTGCCTGGACCAGGGTTCGGTCACCCCTCCACTTT
>TRBV15|TRBJ2-5|TRBD2|.
CATCSGPQETQYF
TGTGCCACCTGTAGCGGGCCCCAAGAGACCCAGTACTTC
>TRBV28|TRBJ2-1|.|few
CASRIRNEQFF
TGTGCCAGCAGGATTAGAAATGAGCAGTTCTTC
>TRBV7-2|TRBJ2-5|TRBD1|few
CASSLGFGTGGETQYF
TGTGCCAGCAGCTTAGGGTTTGGGACAGGGGGAGAGACCCAGTACTTC
>TRBV5-1|TRBJ2-7|TRBD2|.
CASSLAHLAGAYEQYF
TGCGCCAGCAGCTTGGCCCATTTAGCGGGTGCCTACGAGCAGTACTTC
>TRBV28|TRBJ2-1|.|.
CASSLRGSSDPSSYNEQFF
TGTGCCAGCAGTTTACGAGGCTCTAGCGACCCGAGCTCCTACAATGAGCAGTTCTTC
>TRBV11-3|TRBJ2-3|TRBD2|few
CASSPLSSGPTDTQYF
TGTGCCAGCAGCCCCCTCTCTAGCGGGCCCACAGATACGCAGTATTTT
>TRBV5-5|TRBJ1-1|.|.
CASSLRPARGDISTEAFF
TGTGCCAGCAGCTTGAGGCCGGCTAGGGGCGACATTTCTACTGAAGCTTTCTTT
>TRBV9|TRBJ1-1|.|.
CASSVAQWNTEAFF
TGTGCCAGCAGCGTAGCACAATGGAACACTGAAGCTTTCTTT
>TRBV19|TRBJ1-1|TRBD1|.
CATKLPSGTGINTEAFF
TGTGCCACTAAATTACCTTCGGGGACAGGGATAAACACTGAAGCTTTCTTT
>TRBV5-1|TRBJ2-3|TRBD2|.
CASSLGTIAGGTDTQYF
TGCGCCAGCAGCTTGGGGACGATAGCGGGAGGAACAGATACGCAGTATTTT
>TRBV5-1|TRBJ2-1|TRBD2|.
CASKSAGGRGNEQFF
TGCGCCAGCAAGTCAGCGGGAGGGAGGGGCAATGAGCAGTTCTTC
>TRBV11-2|TRBJ1-2|TRBD1|few
CASRPTGGRNYGYTF
TGTGCCAGCAGACCCACAGGGGGTCGGAACTATGGCTACACCTTC
>TRBV7-2|TRBJ2-2|TRBD2|.
CASSFSGSGPIGELFF
TGTGCCAGCAGCTTTAGCGGGAGCGGGCCCATCGGGGAGCTGTTTTTT
>TRBV2|TRBJ2-1|.|.
CASSVRQEGEQFF
TGTGCCAGCAGTGTAAGGCAGGAGGGTGAGCAGTTCTTC
>TRBV12-2|TRBJ2-1|.|.
CASRFSPGQSSYNEQFF
TGTGCAAGTCGCTTTTCCCCGGGACAGAGCTCCTACAATGAGCAGTTCTTC
>TRBV7-9|TRBJ1-4|TRBD1|.
CASSQDRVSTNEKLFF
TGTGCCAGCAGCCAAGACAGGGTATCAACTAATGAAAAACTGTTTTTT
>TRBV15|TRBJ1-2|.|.
CATSRERGKVGYTF
TGTGCCACCAGCAGAGAGAGGGGGAAGGTTGGCTACACCTTC
>TRBV18|TRBJ1-1|.|.
CASSPGRPEAFF
TGTGCCAGCTCACCAGGCAGGCCTGAAGCTTTCTTT
>TRBV10-1|TRBJ2-1|.|.
CASSDSIRERKNEQFF
TGCGCCAGCAGTGATTCCATCCGGGAGCGGAAAAATGAGCAGTTCTTC
>TRBV9|TRBJ2-1|.|.
CASSVGGQSYNEQFF
TGTGCCAGCAGCGTAGGCGGACAGTCCTACAATGAGCAGTTCTTC
>TRBV27|TRBJ2-7|.|.
CASSLARPQVQYF
TGTGCCAGCAGTTTGGCTAGGCCACAGGTGCAGTACTTC
>TRBV5-6|TRBJ2-1|TRBD2|.
CASSVYLAGADNEQFF
TGTGCCAGCAGCGTCTACCTAGCGGGAGCCGACAATGAGCAGTTCTTC
>TRBV18|TRBJ2-1|TRBD1|.
CASSPSTGGNSYNEQFF
TGTGCCAGCTCACCCTCGACAGGGGGAAATTCCTACAATGAGCAGTTCTTC
>TRBV5-1|TRBJ1-4|.|.
CASSGGRPATNEKLFF
TGCGCCAGCAGCGGGGGGAGGCCTGCAACTAATGAAAAACTGTTTTTT
>TRBV5-1|TRBJ2-3|TRBD2|.
CASSGLAGVTDTQYF
TGCGCCAGCAGCGGACTAGCGGGAGTGACAGATACGCAGTATTTT
>TRBV7-2|TRBJ2-3|TRBD2|.
CASSLARLAGGTDTQYF
TGTGCCAGCAGCTTAGCGAGGCTAGCGGGAGGCACAGATACGCAGTATTTT
>TRBV30|TRBJ2-6|.|once
CAWSILTSGILSGANVLTF
TGTGCCTGGAGTATACTTACCAGCGGAATCCTCTCTGGGGCCAACGTCCTGACTTTC
>TRBV4-2|TRBJ2-1|.|.
CASSPEGLSSYNEQFF
TGTGCCAGCAGCCCTGAGGGTCTGAGCTCCTACAATGAGCAGTTCTTC
>TRBV30|TRBJ2-3|.|once
CAWSVGLPTDTQYF
TGTGCCTGGAGCGTTGGGCTTCCCACAGATACGCAGTATTTT
>TRBV6-4|TRBJ2-3|.|.
CASRDLSTDTQYF
TGTGCCAGCAGGGACCTAAGCACAGATACGCAGTATTTT
>TRBV29-1|TRBJ1-5|.|.
CSASDRNQPQHF
TGCAGCGCATCCGACAGAAATCAGCCCCAGCATTTT
>TRBV29-1|TRBJ1-1|.|.
CSVSSGATEAFF
TGCAGCGTTTCCAGTGGAGCCACTGAAGCTTTCTTT
>TRBV28|TRBJ1-2|.|.
CASETDLSGYGYTF
TGTGCCAGCGAAACGGACCTCAGCGGCTATGGCTACACCTTC
>TRBV30|TRBJ1-2|TRBD1|.
CAWNRDRGGYGYTF
TGTGCCTGGAACCGGGACAGGGGAGGTTATGGCTACACCTTC
>TRBV4-1|TRBJ2-5|.|.
CASSQVGGGSQETQYF
TGCGCCAGCAGCCAAGTAGGCGGAGGCAGTCAAGAGACCCAGTACTTC
>TRBV9|TRBJ2-5|TRBD1|once
CASSAWTGGVETQYF
TGTGCCAGCAGCGCGTGGACAGGGGGGGTGGAGACCCAGTACTTC
>TRBV6-4|TRBJ1-6|.|.
CASSDTGNSPLHF
TGTGCCAGCAGTGACACAGGGAATTCACCCCTCCACTTT
>TRBV5-4|TRBJ1-3|TRBD1|.
CASSLTGGSGNTIYF
TGTGCCAGCAGCTTAACAGGGGGCTCTGGAAACACCATATATTTT
>TRBV13|TRBJ2-2|TRBD1|.
CASSFGQGNTGELFF
TGTGCCAGCAGCTTCGGACAGGGGAACACCGGGGAGCTGTTTTTT
>TRBV7-9|TRBJ2-5|.|.
CASRPQGERQETQYF
TGTGCCAGCAGACCACAGGGAGAAAGGCAAGAGACCCAGTACTTC
>TRBV12-5|TRBJ2-1|TRBD1|.
CASGFGTGGPNEQFF
TGTGCTAGTGGTTTTGGGACAGGAGGCCCCAATGAGCAGTTCTTC
>TRBV28|TRBJ1-4|.|.
CATRGINEKLFF
TGTGCCACCCGCGGGATTAATGAAAAACTGTTTTTT
>TRBV6-1|TRBJ2-2|TRBD1|few
CASSEGRGRATGELFF
TGTGCCAGCAGTGAAGGAAGGGGGCGGGCCACCGGGGAGCTGTTTTTT
>TRBV9|TRBJ2-1|TRBD2|.
CASSATSGRTYNEQFF
TGTGCCAGCAGCGCGACTAGCGGGAGGACCTACAATGAGCAGTTCTTC
>TRBV5-1|TRBJ2-1|TRBD1|.
CASSWGARGLEQFF
TGCGCCAGCAGCTGGGGGGCCAGGGGGCTTGAGCAGTTCTTC
>TRBV24-1|TRBJ2-5|TRBD1|.
CATSGSGQGPQETQYF
TGTGCCACCAGTGGTTCCGGACAGGGGCCCCAAGAGACCCAGTACTTC
>TRBV28|TRBJ2-5|TRBD2|.
CASNPQTSGQETQYF
TGTGCCAGCAATCCGCAGACTAGCGGCCAAGAGACCCAGTACTTC
>TRBV2|TRBJ2-2|.|many
CASMPGDVSGELFF
TGTGCCAGCATGCCGGGAGACGTTTCCGGGGAGCTGTTTTTT
>TRBV7-7|TRBJ2-1|.|.
CASSPLGIYNEQFF
TGTGCTAGCAGCCCCCTGGGCATTTACAATGAGCAGTTCTTC
>TRBV12-2|TRBJ1-1|.|.
CASRLGELRNTEAFF
TGTGCAAGTCGCTTAGGGGAGCTAAGGAACACTGAAGCTTTCTTT
>TRBV4-1|TRBJ2-7|TRBD2|few
CASSQGPSGSVYEQYF
TGCGCCAGCAGCCAAGGTCCTAGCGGGAGTGTCTACGAGCAGTACTTC
>TRBV24-1|TRBJ2-1|.|.
CATKGREWLWEQFF
TGTGCCACGAAGGGACGGGAGTGGCTATGGGAGCAGTTCTTC
>TRBV21-1|TRBJ2-1|.|.
CASSKGGRPAYNEQFF
TGTGCCAGCAGCAAAGGTGGCAGGCCGGCCTACAATGAGCAGTTCTTC
>TRBV5-1|TRBJ2-1|TRBD2|.
CASSLAYGREPIF
TGCGCCAGCAGCTTGGCCTACGGGCGGGAGCCCATCTTC